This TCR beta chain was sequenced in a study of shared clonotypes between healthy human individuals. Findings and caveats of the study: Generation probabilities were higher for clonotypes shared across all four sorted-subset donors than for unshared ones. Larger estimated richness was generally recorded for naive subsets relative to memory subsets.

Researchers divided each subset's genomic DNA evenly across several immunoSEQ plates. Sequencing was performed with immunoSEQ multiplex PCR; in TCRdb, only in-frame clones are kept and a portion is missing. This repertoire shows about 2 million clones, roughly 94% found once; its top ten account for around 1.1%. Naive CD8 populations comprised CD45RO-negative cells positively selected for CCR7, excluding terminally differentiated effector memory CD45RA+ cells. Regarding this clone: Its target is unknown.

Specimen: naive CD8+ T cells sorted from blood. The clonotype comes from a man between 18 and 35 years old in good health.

CDR3 in amino acids: CAWSVNNEQYF. The CDR3 coding sequence is TGTGCCTGGAGCGTCAATAACGAGCAGTACTTC. The chain combines TRBV30 with TRBJ2-5; D gene uncertain. The tail of the sequence fits TRBJ2-7 better, so the J call may be wrong. The CDR3 has 11 amino acids. Germline CDR1 GTSNPN, CDR2 SVGIG (reference sequence).